These T cell receptor beta chains were read from a single sample in a study of blood T cell repertoires in COVID-19. Measured with immunoSEQ multiplex PCR; TCRdb has only the in-frame clones, and not every one. The sample includes roughly 100,000 clones, around 90% seen only once; the top ten take 3.5%. Sequencing was carried out using peripheral blood. The receptors stem from an older woman with acute or convalescent COVID-19. Both conserved end residues are part of each CDR3. Some rows have no size entry. The others give once, few or many, or a class for an expanded clone.

CASSEPGVRDTEAFF	TRBJ1-1	TRBV25-1	.
CSASRGTKNIQYF	TRBJ2-4	TRBV20-1	once
CASSLSLDYTGELFF	TRBJ2-2	TRBV5-8	once
CASSLVPVNYGYTF	TRBJ1-2	TRBV5-8	.
CASSPQGDTEAFF	TRBJ1-1	TRBV18	.
CASSLQEPGVETQYF	TRBJ2-5	TRBV5-1	.
CASSLRPGSYEQYF	TRBJ2-7	TRBV5-1	.
CASSLGQGLETQYF	TRBJ2-5	TRBV5-4	.
CASSTTGTGSIEQYF	TRBJ2-7	TRBV28	.
CASSQDRGEVDEQFF	TRBJ2-1	TRBV3-1/TRBV3-2	.
CASSVGRREYTEAFF	TRBJ1-1	TRBV9	.
CASSLGQGLVTEAFF	TRBJ1-1	TRBV5-1	.
CASSFSGTRTSNEQFF	TRBJ2-1	TRBV5-1	.
CASRLLVRNTEAFF	TRBJ1-1	TRBV2	.
CAISTGGYEQYF	TRBJ2-7	TRBV10-3	.
CASSSPGGGDSPLHF	TRBJ1-6	TRBV28	few
CASTTFQAPYNEQFF	TRBJ2-1	TRBV7-2	few
CASSQNRGLQPQHF	TRBJ1-5	TRBV16	.
CACSYGTPQKAFF	TRBJ1-1	TRBV30	.
CASSSRPREGYNEQFF	TRBJ2-1	TRBV28	.
CASSQERGGHNEQFF	TRBJ2-1	TRBV4-1	.
CASSIAEGTSYNEQFF	TRBJ2-1	TRBV19	once
CASSLTGAHYGYTF	TRBJ1-2	TRBV7-9	.
CASSFGSFAGAYF	TRBJ2-3	TRBV7-2	.
CASSLDMGGTEAFF	TRBJ1-1	TRBV5-1	.
CSVRDNYNQPQHF	TRBJ1-5	TRBV29-1	.
CASSQVTGVGNTIYF	TRBJ1-3	TRBV4-1	.
CAWSPTRVYGYTF	TRBJ1-2	TRBV30	.
CASSTGSGVDYGYTF	TRBJ1-2	TRBV11-3	.
CATSDSGVRGYTF	TRBJ1-2	TRBV24-1	.
CASSLRNRGSGQPQHF	TRBJ1-5	TRBV7-8	.
CASSFNRGSYNSPLHF	TRBJ1-6	TRBV28	.
CASSHRREGTEAFF	TRBJ1-1	TRBV19	.
CASRTGGGGYTF	TRBJ1-2	TRBV6-5	.
CASSSSQGARGYTF	TRBJ1-2	TRBV7-9	.
CASSSQVLTDTQYF	TRBJ2-3	TRBV5-1	.
CASSLGGSGGYTEAFF	TRBJ1-1	TRBV5-4	.
CASRVGQGGNQPQHF	TRBJ1-5	TRBV6-6	once
CASSPGLAGGNEQFF	TRBJ2-1	TRBV2	.
CASSLGGALGQPQHF	TRBJ1-5	TRBV7-9	.
CASSYSLAAATDTQYF	TRBJ2-3	TRBV6-2/TRBV6-3	.
CASSLGAGPTDTQYF	TRBJ2-3	TRBV11-3	.
CASSPDRVTHQPQHF	TRBJ1-5	TRBV6-2/TRBV6-3	.